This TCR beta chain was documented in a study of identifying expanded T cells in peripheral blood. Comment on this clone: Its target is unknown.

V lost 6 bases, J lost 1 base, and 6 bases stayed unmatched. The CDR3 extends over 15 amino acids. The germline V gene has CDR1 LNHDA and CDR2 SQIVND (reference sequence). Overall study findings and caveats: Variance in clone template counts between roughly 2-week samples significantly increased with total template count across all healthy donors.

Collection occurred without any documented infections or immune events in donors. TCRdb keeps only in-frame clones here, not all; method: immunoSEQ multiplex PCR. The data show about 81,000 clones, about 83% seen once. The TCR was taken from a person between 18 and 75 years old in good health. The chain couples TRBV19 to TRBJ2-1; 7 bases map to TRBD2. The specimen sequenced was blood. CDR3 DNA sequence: TGTGCCAGTAGCACTAGCGTTGGGTCCTACAATGAGCAGTTCTTC. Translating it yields CASSTSVGSYNEQFF. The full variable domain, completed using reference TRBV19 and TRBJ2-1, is DGGITQSPKYLFRKEGQNVTLSCEQNLNHDAMYWYRQDPGQGLRLIYYSQIVNDFQKGDIAEGYSVSREKKESFPLTVTSAQKNPTAFYLCASSTSVGSYNEQFFGPGTRLTVL.